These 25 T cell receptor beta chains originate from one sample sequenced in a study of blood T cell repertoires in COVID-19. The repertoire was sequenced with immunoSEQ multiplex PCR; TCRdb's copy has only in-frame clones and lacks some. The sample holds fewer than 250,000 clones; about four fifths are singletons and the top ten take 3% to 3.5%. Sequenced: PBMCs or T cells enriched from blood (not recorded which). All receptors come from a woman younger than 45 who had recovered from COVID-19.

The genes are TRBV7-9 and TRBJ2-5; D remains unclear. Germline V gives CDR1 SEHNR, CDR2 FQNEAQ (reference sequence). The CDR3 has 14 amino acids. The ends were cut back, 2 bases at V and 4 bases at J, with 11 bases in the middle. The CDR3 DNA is TGTGCCAGCAGCTTACTAGACCGGCGAGAGACCCAGTACTTC. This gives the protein CASSLLDRRETQYF.

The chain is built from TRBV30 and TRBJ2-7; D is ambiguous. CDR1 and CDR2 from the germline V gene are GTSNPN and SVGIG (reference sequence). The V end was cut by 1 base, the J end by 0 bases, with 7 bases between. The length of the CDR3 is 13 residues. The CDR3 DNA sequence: TGTGCCTGGAGTGGATACGGCTCCTACGAGCAGTACTTC. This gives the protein CAWSGYGSYEQYF.

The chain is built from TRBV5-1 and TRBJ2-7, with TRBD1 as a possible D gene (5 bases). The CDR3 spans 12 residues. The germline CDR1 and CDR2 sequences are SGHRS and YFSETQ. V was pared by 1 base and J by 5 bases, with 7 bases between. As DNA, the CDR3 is TGCGCCAGCAGCTTGTGGGGCGACGAGCAGTACTTC. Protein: CASSLWGDEQYF.

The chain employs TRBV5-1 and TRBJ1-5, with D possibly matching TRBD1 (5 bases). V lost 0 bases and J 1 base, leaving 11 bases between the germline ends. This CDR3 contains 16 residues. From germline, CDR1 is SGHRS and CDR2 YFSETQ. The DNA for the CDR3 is TGCGCCAGCAGCTTGGAGGGGCACGGGAGCAATCAGCCCCAGCATTTT. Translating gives CASSLEGHGSNQPQHF.

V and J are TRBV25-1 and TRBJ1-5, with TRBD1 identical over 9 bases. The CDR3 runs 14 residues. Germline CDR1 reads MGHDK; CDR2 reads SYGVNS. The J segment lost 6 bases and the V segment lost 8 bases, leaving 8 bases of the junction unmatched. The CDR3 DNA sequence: TGTGCCAGCTCCGGGACAGGGACGTCTCAGCCCCAGCATTTT. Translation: CASSGTGTSQPQHF.

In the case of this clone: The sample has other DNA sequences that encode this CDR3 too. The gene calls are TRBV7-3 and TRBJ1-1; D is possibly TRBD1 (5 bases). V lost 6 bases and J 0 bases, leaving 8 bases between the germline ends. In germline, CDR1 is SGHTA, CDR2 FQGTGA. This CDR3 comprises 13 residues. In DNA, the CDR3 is TGTGCCAGCAGTCCGACAGTGAACACTGAAGCTTTCTTT. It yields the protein CASSPTVNTEAFF.

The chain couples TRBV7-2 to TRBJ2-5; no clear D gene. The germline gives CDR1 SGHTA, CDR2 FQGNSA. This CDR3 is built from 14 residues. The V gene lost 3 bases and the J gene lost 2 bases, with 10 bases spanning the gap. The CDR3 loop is CASSFELVQETQYF. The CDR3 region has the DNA TGTGCCAGCAGCTTCGAGCTAGTACAAGAGACCCAGTACTTC.

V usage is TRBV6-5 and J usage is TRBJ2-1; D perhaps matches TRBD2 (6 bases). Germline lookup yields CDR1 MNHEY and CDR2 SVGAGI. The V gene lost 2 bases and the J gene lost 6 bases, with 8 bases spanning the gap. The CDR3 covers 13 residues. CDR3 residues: CASSYRGLNEQFF. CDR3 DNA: TGTGCCAGCAGTTACCGGGGACTCAATGAGCAGTTCTTC.

DNA for the CDR3: TGTGCCATTCAGTGGGGACTAGCTGATAACAGGCCCTCGGATACGCAGTATTTT. This sequence encodes CAIQWGLADNRPSDTQYF. This chain joins TRBV10-3 and TRBJ2-3; 9 positions match TRBD2. The CDR3 contains 18 residues. Looked up from germline, CDR1 is ENHRY and CDR2 is SYGVKD. With 9 bases clipped from V and 6 bases from J, the junction kept 22 bases outside the gene matches.

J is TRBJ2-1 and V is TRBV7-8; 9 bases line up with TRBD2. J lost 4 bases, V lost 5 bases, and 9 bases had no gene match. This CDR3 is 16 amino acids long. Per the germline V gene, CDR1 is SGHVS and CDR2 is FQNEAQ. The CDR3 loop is CASSPRSAGGYNEQFF. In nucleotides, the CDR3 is TGTGCCAGCAGCCCCCGGAGTGCGGGAGGGTACAATGAGCAGTTCTTC.

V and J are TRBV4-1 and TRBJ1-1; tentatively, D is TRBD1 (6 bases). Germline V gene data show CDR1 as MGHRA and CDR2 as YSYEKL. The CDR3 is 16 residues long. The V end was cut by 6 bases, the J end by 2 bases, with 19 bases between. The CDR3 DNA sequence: TGCGCCAGCAGTCAAATAGTCTGGACAGAAAACACTGAAGCTTTCTTT. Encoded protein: CASSQIVWTENTEAFF.

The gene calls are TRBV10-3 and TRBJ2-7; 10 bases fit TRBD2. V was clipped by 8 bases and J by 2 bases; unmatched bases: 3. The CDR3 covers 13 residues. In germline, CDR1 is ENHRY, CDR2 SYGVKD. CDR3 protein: CAIASGSPYEQYF. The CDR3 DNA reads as TGTGCCATCGCTAGCGGGAGCCCCTACGAGCAGTACTTC.

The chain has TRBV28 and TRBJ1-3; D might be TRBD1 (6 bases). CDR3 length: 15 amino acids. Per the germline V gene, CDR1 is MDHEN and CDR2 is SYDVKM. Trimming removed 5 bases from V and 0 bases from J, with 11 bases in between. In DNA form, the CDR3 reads TGTGCCAGCAGTCAGTACAGGGTCTCTGGAAACACCATATATTTT. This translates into CASSQYRVSGNTIYF. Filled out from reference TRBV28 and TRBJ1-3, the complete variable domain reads DVKVTQSSRYLVKRTGEKVFLECVQDMDHENMFWYRQDPGLGLRLIYFSYDVKMKEKGDIPEGYSVSREKKERFSLILESASTNQTSMYLCASSQYRVSGNTIYFGEGSWLTVV.

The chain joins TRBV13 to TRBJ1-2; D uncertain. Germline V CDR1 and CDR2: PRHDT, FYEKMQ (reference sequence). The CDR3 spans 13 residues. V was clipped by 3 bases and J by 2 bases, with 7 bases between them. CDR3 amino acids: CASSLGTNYGYTF. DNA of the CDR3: TGTGCCAGCAGCTTGGGCACGAACTATGGCTACACCTTC.

In nucleotides, the CDR3 is TGTGCCTGGAGTGGACACTTGAACACTGAAGCTTTCTTT. This translates into CAWSGHLNTEAFF. This chain links TRBV30 with TRBJ1-1; D is uncertain. Trimming pared 1 base from V and 0 bases from J, leaving 6 bases between. The CDR3 loop spans 13 amino acids. Germline CDR1 GTSNPN, CDR2 SVGIG (reference sequence). The full variable domain, its missing parts supplied by reference TRBV30 and TRBJ1-1, is SQTIHQWPATLVQPVGSPLSLECTVEGTSNPNLYWYRQAAGRGLQLLFYSVGIGQISSEVPQNLSASRPQDRQFILSSKKLLLSDSGFYLCAWSGHLNTEAFFGQGTRLTVV.

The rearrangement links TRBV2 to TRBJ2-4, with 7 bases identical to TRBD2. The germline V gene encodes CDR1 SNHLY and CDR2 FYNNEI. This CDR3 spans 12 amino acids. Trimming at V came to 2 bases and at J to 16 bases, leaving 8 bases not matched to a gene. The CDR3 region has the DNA TGTGCCAGCAGTGAAAGGGGCGGGAGAGTATACTTC. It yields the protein CASSERGGRVYF.

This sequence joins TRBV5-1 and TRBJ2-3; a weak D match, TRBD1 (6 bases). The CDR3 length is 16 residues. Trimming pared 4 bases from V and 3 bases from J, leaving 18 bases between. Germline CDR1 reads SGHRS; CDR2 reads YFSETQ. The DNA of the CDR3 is TGCGCCAGCAGCCTCCAGGGACACAGAGGGACAGATACGCAGTATTTT. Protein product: CASSLQGHRGTDTQYF.

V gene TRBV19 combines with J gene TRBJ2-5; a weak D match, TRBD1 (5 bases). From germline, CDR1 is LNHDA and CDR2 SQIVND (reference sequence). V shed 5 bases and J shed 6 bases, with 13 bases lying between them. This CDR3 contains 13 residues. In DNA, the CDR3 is TGTGCCAGTAGTCTCCACAGGCTACAGACCCAGTACTTC. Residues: CASSLHRLQTQYF.

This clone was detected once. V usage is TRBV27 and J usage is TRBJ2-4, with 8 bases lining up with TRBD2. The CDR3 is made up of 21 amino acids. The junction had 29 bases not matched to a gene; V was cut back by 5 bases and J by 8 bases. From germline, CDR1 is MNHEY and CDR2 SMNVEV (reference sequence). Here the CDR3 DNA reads TGTGCCAGCAGTCCACTCCCCCGCCATGGTGAGCGGGAGATGTATGGACACATTCAGTACTTC. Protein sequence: CASSPLPRHGEREMYGHIQYF.

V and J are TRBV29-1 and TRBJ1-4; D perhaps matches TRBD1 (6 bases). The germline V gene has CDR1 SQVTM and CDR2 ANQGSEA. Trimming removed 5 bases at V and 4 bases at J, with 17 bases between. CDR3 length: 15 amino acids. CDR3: CSVNVQGPFNEKLFF. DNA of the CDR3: TGCAGCGTTAACGTACAGGGTCCCTTTAATGAAAAACTGTTTTTT.

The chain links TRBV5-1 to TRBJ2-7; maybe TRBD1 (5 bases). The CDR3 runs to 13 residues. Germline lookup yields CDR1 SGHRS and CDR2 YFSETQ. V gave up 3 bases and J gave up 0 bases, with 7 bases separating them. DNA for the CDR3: TGCGCCAGCAGCTCGACAGCCTCCTACGAGCAGTACTTC. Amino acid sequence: CASSSTASYEQYF.

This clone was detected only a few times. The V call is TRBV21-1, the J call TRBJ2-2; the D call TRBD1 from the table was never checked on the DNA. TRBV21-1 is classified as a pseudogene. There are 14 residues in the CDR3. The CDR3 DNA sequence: TGTGCCAGCAGCCGGGACAGGGACACCGGGGAGCTGTTTTTT. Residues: CASSRDRDTGELFF.

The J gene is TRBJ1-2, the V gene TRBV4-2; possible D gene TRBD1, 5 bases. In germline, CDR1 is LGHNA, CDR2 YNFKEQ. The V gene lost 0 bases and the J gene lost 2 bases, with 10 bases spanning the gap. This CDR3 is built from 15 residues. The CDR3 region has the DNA TGTGCCAGCAGCCAAGATCGGACACCGAACTATGGCTACACCTTC. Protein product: CASSQDRTPNYGYTF.

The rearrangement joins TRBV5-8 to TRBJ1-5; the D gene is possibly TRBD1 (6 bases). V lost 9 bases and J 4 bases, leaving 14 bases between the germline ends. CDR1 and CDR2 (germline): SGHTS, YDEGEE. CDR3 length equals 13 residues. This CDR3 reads CATNKQGNQPQHF. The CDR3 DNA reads TGTGCCACCAATAAGCAGGGGAATCAGCCCCAGCATTTT.

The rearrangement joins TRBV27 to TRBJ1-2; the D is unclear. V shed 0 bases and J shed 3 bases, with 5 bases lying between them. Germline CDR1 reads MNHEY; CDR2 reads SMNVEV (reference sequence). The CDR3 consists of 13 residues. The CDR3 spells CASSLSLDYGYTF. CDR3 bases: TGTGCCAGCAGTTTATCCCTAGACTATGGCTACACCTTC.